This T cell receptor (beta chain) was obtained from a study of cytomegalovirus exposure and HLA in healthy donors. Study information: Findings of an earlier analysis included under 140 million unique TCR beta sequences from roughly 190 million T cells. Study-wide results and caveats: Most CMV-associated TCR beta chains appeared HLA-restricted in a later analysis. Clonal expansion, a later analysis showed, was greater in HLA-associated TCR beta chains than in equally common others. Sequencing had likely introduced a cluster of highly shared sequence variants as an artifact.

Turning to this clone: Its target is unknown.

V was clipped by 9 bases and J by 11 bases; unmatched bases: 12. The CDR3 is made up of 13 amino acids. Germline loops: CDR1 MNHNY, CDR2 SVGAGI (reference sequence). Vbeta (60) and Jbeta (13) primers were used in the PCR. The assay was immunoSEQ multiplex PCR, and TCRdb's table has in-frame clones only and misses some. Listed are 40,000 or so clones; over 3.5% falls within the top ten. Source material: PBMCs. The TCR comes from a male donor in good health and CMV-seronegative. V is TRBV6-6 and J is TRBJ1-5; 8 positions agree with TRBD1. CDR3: CASVSGGKRAQHF. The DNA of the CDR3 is TGTGCCAGTGTATCAGGGGGCAAGAGGGCCCAGCATTTT.